The rows below give T cell receptor beta chains drawn from one sample of a study of T cells in Graves' hyperthyroidism and ophthalmopathy. In TCRdb, the multiplex PCR reads were re-called with MiXCR into one record per CDR3 protein. Here the sample spans 280,000 or so distinct CDR3 sequences, 25% to 30% being singletons. The sequencing sample was made of blood. The receptors come from a man aged 35 to 55 with Graves' hyperthyroidism that later progressed to Graves' ophthalmopathy. Each CDR3 is given with its conserved first and last residue. D genes are given only for firm matches. Rows give clone size only sometimes, using once, few, many, or a class for an expanded clone.

j_call v_call d_call clone_size cdr3_aa cdr3_nt
TRBJ2-2 TRBV19 TRBD1 many CASSKQGRYTGELFF TGTGCCAGTAGCAAACAGGGGAGATACACCGGGGAGCTGTTTTTT
TRBJ2-7 TRBV12-3/TRBV12-4 NA NA CASSSMTGRNEQYF TGTGCCAGCAGTTCTATGACAGGGAGGAACGAGCAGTACTTC
TRBJ2-2 TRBV29-1 NA many CSVSINTGELFF TGCAGCGTGTCCATTAACACCGGGGAGCTGTTTTTT
TRBJ1-5 TRBV30 NA many CAWKWELWDQPQHF TGTGCCTGGAAATGGGAACTTTGGGATCAGCCCCAGCATTTT
TRBJ2-4 TRBV2 NA many CASARGQGKDIQYF TGTGCCAGCGCCAGGGGCCAGGGTAAAGACATTCAGTACTTC
TRBJ2-2 TRBV18 TRBD1 many CASSHLDRGAEELFF TGTGCCAGCTCACACCTGGACAGGGGTGCTGAGGAGCTGTTTTTT
TRBJ1-5 TRBV5-1 NA many CASSLGQNRNQPQHF TGCGCCAGCAGCTTGGGACAGAACCGCAATCAGCCCCAGCATTTT
TRBJ1-2 TRBV12-5 NA NA CASGLDLHGYTF TGTGCTAGTGGTTTGGACCTGCATGGCTACACCTTC
TRBJ1-2 TRBV4-2 NA NA CASSQDEAVYGYTF TGTGCCAGCAGCCAAGATGAGGCGGTTTATGGCTACACCTTC
TRBJ1-1 TRBV2 NA many CASSVFGQGTEAFF TGTGCCAGCAGTGTTTTCGGCCAGGGCACTGAAGCTTTCTTT
TRBJ2-3 TRBV2 NA NA CASGTVMGDTQYF TGTGCCAGCGGGACGGTCATGGGAGATACGCAGTATTTT
TRBJ1-5 TRBV20-1 NA many CSAIGRSYQPQHF TGCAGTGCTATAGGCAGGAGCTATCAGCCCCAGCATTTT
TRBJ2-5 TRBV4-1 NA many CASSPMQQETQYF TGCGCCAGCAGCCCAATGCAGCAAGAGACCCAGTACTTC
TRBJ1-5 TRBV12-3/TRBV12-4 TRBD1 few CASSVTDRGHQPQHF TGTGCCAGCAGTGTAACGGACAGGGGGCATCAGCCCCAGCATTTT
TRBJ1-1 TRBV6-1 NA once CASTETSGTEAFF TGTGCCAGCACGGAGACCAGCGGCACTGAAGCTTTCTTT
TRBJ1-5 TRBV20-1 TRBD1 NA CSARDPGQAGNQPQHF TGCAGTGCTAGAGATCCGGGACAGGCTGGCAATCAGCCCCAGCATTTT
TRBJ2-2 TRBV6-5 NA many CASSYSPGDTGELFF TGTGCCAGCAGTTACTCCCCTGGTGACACCGGGGAGCTGTTTTTT
TRBJ1-1 TRBV12-3/TRBV12-4 NA many CASSLASGNTEAFF TGTGCCAGCAGTTTAGCGTCGGGGAACACTGAAGCTTTCTTT
TRBJ1-3 TRBV12-3/TRBV12-4 NA many CASSWRGRPSRNTIYF TGTGCCAGCAGTTGGAGAGGAAGGCCGTCTAGGAACACCATATATTTT
TRBJ2-5 TRBV6-5 TRBD2 NA CASSYSTSGRQETQYF TGTGCCAGCAGTTACTCCACTAGCGGGAGGCAAGAGACCCAGTACTTC
TRBJ1-1 TRBV7-3 NA many CASSNTTGKNTEAFF TGTGCCAGCAGCAACACGACGGGAAAGAACACTGAAGCTTTCTTT
TRBJ1-1 TRBV20-1 NA many CSARFNRGIDTEAFF TGCAGTGCTAGGTTTAATCGGGGGATCGACACTGAAGCTTTCTTT
TRBJ1-1 TRBV7-6 NA many CASSLMAAPGGRTEAFF TGTGCCAGCAGCTTAATGGCCGCTCCAGGAGGACGGACTGAAGCTTTCTTT
TRBJ1-1 TRBV2 NA NA CASKGTGRNTEAFF TGTGCCAGTAAAGGCACAGGGCGAAACACTGAAGCTTTCTTT
TRBJ1-1 TRBV12-3/TRBV12-4 TRBD1 NA CASSPDRGQGEAFF TGTGCCAGCAGTCCCGACAGGGGGCAAGGTGAAGCTTTCTTT
TRBJ1-2 TRBV30 NA many CAWSRLGGYGYTF TGTGCCTGGAGTCGGCTCGGAGGCTATGGCTACACCTTC
TRBJ1-2 TRBV5-1 NA many CASSFRDPIYGYTF TGCGCCAGCAGCTTTAGGGACCCGATCTATGGCTACACCTTC
TRBJ1-5 TRBV3-1 TRBD1 many CASSLGTDSNQPQHF TGTGCCAGCAGCCTAGGGACAGATAGCAATCAGCCCCAGCATTTT
TRBJ2-7 TRBV4-1 NA once CASSQDEYEQYF TGCGCCAGCAGCCAAGATGAATACGAGCAGTACTTC
TRBJ2-7 TRBV18 TRBD2 many CASSPIAGGPSEQYF TGTGCCAGCTCACCAATAGCGGGAGGGCCGTCTGAGCAGTACTTC
TRBJ2-7 TRBV11-3 TRBD1 few CASSLLRDRGYEQYF TGTGCCAGCAGCTTACTGCGGGACAGGGGTTACGAGCAGTACTTC
TRBJ1-1 TRBV27 NA many CASSLSGGWGVGTEAFF TGTGCCAGCAGTTTATCGGGCGGTTGGGGGGTGGGAACTGAAGCTTTCTTT
TRBJ1-1 TRBV5-1 TRBD1 many CASSLRQGLMNTEAFF TGCGCCAGCAGCCTACGACAGGGCCTAATGAACACTGAAGCTTTCTTT
TRBJ2-5 TRBV24-1 TRBD1 many CATSDHGQGLRSQYF TGTGCCACCAGTGACCACGGACAGGGCCTGAGGAGCCAGTACTTC
TRBJ1-6 TRBV11-2 NA many CASSVGRNSPLHF TGTGCCAGCAGCGTGGGTAGAAATTCACCCCTCCACTTT
TRBJ1-6 TRBV6-5 NA NA CASSYSGPANNSPLHF TGTGCCAGCAGTTACTCTGGGCCCGCTAATAATTCACCCCTCCACTTT
TRBJ1-5 TRBV28 TRBD1 many CASSPGQGRSQPQHF TGTGCCAGCAGTCCCGGACAGGGCAGGAGTCAGCCCCAGCATTTT
TRBJ1-2 TRBV6-5 TRBD1 NA CASSYSTGPVSGYTF TGTGCCAGCAGTTACTCGACAGGGCCGGTTAGTGGCTACACCTTC
TRBJ1-5 TRBV28 TRBD1 many CASSLEGANDQPQHF TGTGCCAGCAGTTTAGAGGGGGCGAACGATCAGCCCCAGCATTTT
TRBJ1-6 TRBV30 NA many CAWSRYRELNSPLHF TGTGCCTGGAGTCGTTACAGGGAGCTGAATTCACCCCTCCACTTT
TRBJ2-7 TRBV6-1 NA NA CASREVGGDEQYF TGTGCCAGCAGGGAAGTCGGGGGAGACGAGCAGTACTTC
TRBJ2-3 TRBV6-1 TRBD2 many CASKREFLTDTQYF TGTGCCAGCAAGCGGGAGTTTCTCACAGATACGCAGTATTTT
TRBJ1-2 TRBV30 NA many CAWTRRGLYGYTF TGTGCCTGGACCCGAAGGGGACTCTATGGCTACACCTTC